This TCR beta chain was retrieved from a study of blood T cell repertoires in COVID-19. The repertoire was sequenced with immunoSEQ multiplex PCR; TCRdb's copy has only in-frame clones and lacks some. Counted here are about 62,000 clones, 80% to 90% occurring once; the ten biggest clones make up approximately 20%. This receptor was identified in a woman aged 55-70 years with COVID-19, enrolled during active disease. The sequencing sample was made of peripheral blood.

Here the CDR3 DNA reads TGTGCCAGCAGTAGGGACAGGGCATCACCCCTCCACTTT. It specifies CASSRDRASPLHF. The chain has TRBV27 and TRBJ1-6, with 9 bases that match TRBD1. CDR1 MNHEY and CDR2 SMNVEV come from the germline V gene (reference sequence). Unmatched junction bases numbered 3, after V lost 5 bases and J lost 10 bases. The CDR3 has 13 amino acids.